Sequencing of this T cell receptor (beta chain) was carried out in a study of T cells in Graves' hyperthyroidism and ophthalmopathy. Germline loops: CDR1 SGHRS, CDR2 YFSETQ. V was shortened by 8 bases and J by 3 bases, with 12 bases between the two germline ends. This CDR3 comprises 13 residues. TCR beta CDR3 regions were amplified from RNA transcripts. The HTBI set primed first-round TCR CDR3 RT-PCR. MiXCR was run by TCRdb on the multiplex PCR reads, yielding one entry per CDR3 protein. The table has roughly 280,000 distinct CDR3 sequences, about 15% seen once. This clonotype has a handful of counts. The rearrangement joins TRBV5-1 to TRBJ1-3; D may be TRBD1 (6 bases). The clonotype originates from a woman aged 55-70 years with Graves' ophthalmopathy. Sequenced input: blood. The CDR3 sequence: CASTGTFGNTIYF. CDR3 nucleotide sequence: TGCGCCAGTACCGGGACATTTGGAAACACCATATATTTT.